This TCR beta chain appears in the sequencing data of a study of T cells in Graves' hyperthyroidism and ophthalmopathy. The CDR3 totals 14 residues. The V gene's germline CDR1 is LNHDA and CDR2 SQIVND (reference sequence). V was clipped by 6 bases and J by 6 bases; unmatched bases: 7. This clonotype was seen repeatedly, ten times or more. Authors of the study amplified TCR beta CDR3 regions from RNA transcripts. The HTBI set primed first-round TCR CDR3 RT-PCR. Using its own MiXCR run on the multiplex PCR reads, TCRdb lists one record per CDR3 protein. The table records 700,000 to 950,000 distinct CDR3 sequences, roughly 32% of them present only once.

V usage is TRBV19 and J usage is TRBJ1-5; 8 bases are shared with TRBD1. Material for sequencing was blood. This clonotype was obtained from a woman between 35 and 50 years old with Graves' hyperthyroidism. CDR3 nucleotide sequence: TGTGCCAGTAGCGGGACAGGACCGCCTCAGCCCCAGCATTTT. This codes for CASSGTGPPQPQHF. The complete variable domain, with remaining parts taken from reference TRBV19 and TRBJ1-5, reads DGGITQSPKYLFRKEGQNVTLSCEQNLNHDAMYWYRQDPGQGLRLIYYSQIVNDFQKGDIAEGYSVSREKKESFPLTVTSAQKNPTAFYLCASSGTGPPQPQHFGDGTRLSIL.